A selection of T cell receptor beta chains follows, all from one sample in a study of blood T cell repertoires in COVID-19. Profiled with immunoSEQ multiplex PCR; TCRdb holds only in-frame clones, not every one. The sample yields hundreds of thousands of clones, over 75% seen once. Sequences were obtained from PBMCs or T cells enriched from blood (not recorded which). The receptors shown here come from a woman in her 40s with acute COVID-19. The CDR3 runs from the conserved cysteine through the conserved F or W. A D gene is named only where the DNA matches it firmly. Only part of the rows carry a size: once, few, many, or a class if the clone is expanded.

14	-	-	TRBV5-1	TRBJ1-6	CASRTQVKNSPLHF	TGCGCCAGCAGAACACAGGTAAAGAATTCACCCCTCCACTTT
13	-	few	TRBV11-3	TRBJ1-2	CASSLGQPYGYTF	TGTGCCAGCAGCTTAGGACAGCCCTATGGCTACACCTTC
12	TRBD1	-	TRBV29-1	TRBJ1-1	CSARGGGGEAFF	TGCAGCGCCCGAGGGGGCGGCGGTGAAGCTTTCTTT
14	-	once	TRBV30	TRBJ1-6	CAWSSAGDNSPLHF	TGTGCCTGGAGTAGTGCCGGGGATAATTCACCCCTCCACTTT
11	-	-	TRBV25-1	TRBJ1-2	CASGEFWFNTF	TGTGCCAGCGGAGAGTTTTGGTTTAACACCTTC
15	-	-	TRBV19	TRBJ2-2	CASSRTRTNTGELFF	TGTGCCAGTAGTAGAACTAGAACGAACACCGGGGAGCTGTTTTTT
15	-	-	TRBV7-9	TRBJ1-1	CASSPPREENTEAFF	TGTGCCAGCAGCCCTCCCCGGGAGGAAAACACTGAAGCTTTCTTT
12	TRBD1	-	TRBV6-6	TRBJ1-2	CASSGTEGGYTF	TGTGCCAGCAGCGGGACAGAAGGCGGCTACACCTTC
14	TRBD2	-	TRBV5-6	TRBJ2-1	CASSLLAGGLEQFF	TGTGCCAGCAGCTTACTAGCGGGGGGACTTGAGCAGTTCTTC
14	TRBD1	many	TRBV6-5	TRBJ1-1	CASRNQGAYTEAFF	TGTGCCAGCAGGAATCAGGGGGCGTACACTGAAGCTTTCTTT
13	-	-	TRBV27	TRBJ1-1	CASSLSGGTEAFF	TGTGCCAGCAGTTTATCGGGAGGCACTGAAGCTTTCTTT
17	-	few	TRBV6-8	TRBJ2-4	CASSYSVLALAKNIQYF	TGTGCCAGCAGTTACTCGGTGCTAGCGCTAGCCAAAAACATTCAGTACTTC
14	-	-	TRBV4-1	TRBJ1-4	CASSQDRVGEKLFF	TGCGCCAGCAGCCAAGACAGGGTGGGGGAAAAACTGTTTTTT
14	TRBD1	-	TRBV2	TRBJ2-7	CASHKGTGPYEQYF	TGTGCCAGCCATAAGGGGACAGGGCCCTACGAGCAGTACTTC
12	-	-	TRBV18	TRBJ1-4	CASSHSREKLFF	TGTGCCAGCTCACATTCCCGGGAAAAACTGTTTTTT
14	-	-	TRBV2	TRBJ2-1	CASSEWDLYNEQFF	TGTGCCAGCAGTGAATGGGACTTGTACAATGAGCAGTTCTTC
15	TRBD1	-	TRBV5-8	TRBJ1-1	CASSHRDRGRTEAFF	TGTGCCAGCAGCCACCGGGACAGGGGGCGGACTGAAGCTTTCTTT
16	TRBD1	-	TRBV5-1	TRBJ2-1	CASSLGGQGPMDEQFF	TGCGCCAGCAGCTTGGGGGGACAGGGTCCGATGGATGAGCAGTTCTTC
16	-	-	TRBV7-2	TRBJ1-3	CASSLMGSVSGNTIYF	TGTGCCAGCAGCTTAATGGGCTCAGTCTCTGGAAACACCATATATTTT
12	-	-	TRBV29-1	TRBJ1-2	CSVEAANYGYTF	TGCAGCGTTGAGGCGGCTAACTATGGCTACACCTTC
15	-	-	TRBV9	TRBJ1-1	CASSVQDRLGTEAFF	TGTGCCAGCAGCGTTCAGGACAGATTGGGCACTGAAGCTTTCTTT
15	-	-	TRBV7-9	TRBJ2-5	CASSSRGFSQETQYF	TGTGCCAGCAGTTCCAGGGGTTTTTCCCAAGAGACCCAGTACTTC
11	TRBD1	once	TRBV19	TRBJ1-1	CASSSRQGAFF	TGTGCCAGTAGTTCTCGACAGGGGGCTTTCTTT
18	-	-	TRBV19	TRBJ1-6	CASSIWGRAGILDSPLHF	TGTGCCAGTAGTATTTGGGGTCGGGCAGGGATTCTGGATTCACCCCTCCACTTT
16	TRBD2	-	TRBV5-4	TRBJ2-1	CASSLDAGGPGNEQFF	TGTGCCAGCAGCTTAGACGCGGGGGGGCCAGGCAATGAGCAGTTCTTC
14	TRBD1	-	TRBV6-5	TRBJ1-6	CASSFGQGNSPLHF	TGTGCCAGCAGTTTCGGACAGGGAAATTCACCCCTCCACTTT
17	TRBD1	-	TRBV11-2	TRBJ2-5	CASSLGSDRGLQETQYF	TGTGCCAGCAGCTTAGGTTCGGACAGGGGGCTCCAAGAGACCCAGTACTTC
16	TRBD2	-	TRBV11-3	TRBJ2-5	CASSSRTSGRQETQYF	TGTGCCAGCAGCTCCAGGACTAGCGGGAGGCAAGAGACCCAGTACTTC
14	TRBD1	-	TRBV18	TRBJ1-3	CASSRDRGGNTIYF	TGTGCCAGCTCACGGGACAGGGGAGGAAACACCATATATTTT
15	-	-	TRBV3-1/TRBV3-2	TRBJ1-1	CASSQDVGGNTEAFF	TGTGCCAGCAGCCAAGACGTGGGAGGGAACACTGAAGCTTTCTTT
15	-	-	TRBV6-1	TRBJ2-2	CASSERGRGTGELFF	TGTGCCAGCAGTGAGCGGGGACGCGGGACCGGGGAGCTGTTTTTT
13	-	-	TRBV7-9	TRBJ2-5	CASSLGRLETQYF	TGTGCCAGCAGCTTAGGTCGGTTAGAGACCCAGTACTTC
16	TRBD1	-	TRBV19	TRBJ2-1	CASSTKARTGTDEQFF	TGTGCCAGTAGTACTAAGGCCCGGACAGGCACGGATGAGCAGTTCTTC
13	-	once	TRBV11-3	TRBJ1-1	CASSSRSFDEAFF	TGTGCCAGCAGCTCGCGGAGCTTCGATGAAGCTTTCTTT
15	-	-	TRBV2	TRBJ1-2	CASSEMGQPSGGYTF	TGTGCCAGCAGTGAAATGGGACAACCGTCCGGAGGCTACACCTTC
16	-	-	TRBV2	TRBJ1-5	CASRMKGWESNQPQHF	TGTGCCAGCAGGATGAAGGGCTGGGAGAGCAATCAGCCCCAGCATTTT
15	-	-	TRBV20-1	TRBJ2-3	CSASYRLGETDTQYF	TGCAGTGCTAGTTACCGCCTTGGAGAGACAGATACGCAGTATTTT
11	-	-	TRBV18	TRBJ1-1	CASLSGQEAFF	TGTGCCAGCTTGTCTGGACAGGAAGCTTTCTTT
15	-	few	TRBV10-1	TRBJ1-3	CASRTYSGNENTIYF	TGCGCCAGCAGAACGTATTCAGGGAACGAAAACACCATATATTTT
14	TRBD1	-	TRBV5-1	TRBJ1-1	CASSQTGAATEAFF	TGCGCCAGCAGCCAGACAGGGGCCGCCACTGAAGCTTTCTTT
15	-	-	TRBV9	TRBJ2-3	CASSVYGQITDTQYF	TGTGCCAGCAGCGTATATGGACAGATTACAGATACGCAGTATTTT
14	-	-	TRBV6-1	TRBJ1-6	CASSDWGHRSSRHF	TGTGCCAGCAGTGATTGGGGACACCGGTCATCCCGCCACTTT
14	TRBD1	few	TRBV14	TRBJ1-6	CASSHRGRNSPLHF	TGTGCCAGCAGCCACAGGGGGAGAAATTCACCCCTCCACTTT
15	-	-	TRBV2	TRBJ2-1	CASSGNSPRVNEQFF	TGTGCCAGCAGTGGTAACTCCCCGAGGGTCAATGAGCAGTTCTTC
14	TRBD2	-	TRBV7-2	TRBJ2-5	CASKRGEHQETQYF	TGTGCCAGCAAGCGGGGGGAACACCAAGAGACCCAGTACTTC
14	TRBD1	few	TRBV7-8	TRBJ1-2	CASSFDRGPYGYTF	TGTGCCAGCAGCTTTGACAGGGGGCCCTATGGCTACACCTTC
13	-	-	TRBV29-1	TRBJ1-1	CSVEGTLGTEAFF	TGCAGCGTTGAAGGGACATTGGGCACTGAAGCTTTCTTT
15	-	-	TRBV25-1	TRBJ1-6	CASSESGQGNSPLHF	TGTGCCAGCAGTGAATCCGGTCAGGGAAATTCACCCCTCCACTTT
10	TRBD1	-	TRBV2	TRBJ1-2	CASGQGVYTF	TGTGCCAGTGGACAGGGCGTCTACACCTTC
15	-	-	TRBV6-6	TRBJ1-3	CASSDTTLAGNTIYF	TGTGCCAGCAGCGATACTACTCTGGCTGGAAACACCATATATTTT
15	-	-	TRBV7-9	TRBJ1-1	CASSLVGSGDPEAFF	TGTGCCAGCAGCTTAGTAGGGTCAGGGGACCCTGAAGCTTTCTTT
15	-	-	TRBV7-2	TRBJ2-7	CASSLTSFPSYEQYF	TGTGCCAGCAGCTTAACTAGTTTCCCCTCCTACGAGCAGTACTTC
11	-	-	TRBV30	TRBJ1-2	CAWAGAGGYTF	TGTGCCTGGGCGGGGGCAGGCGGCTACACCTTC
14	-	-	TRBV3-1/TRBV3-2	TRBJ2-5	CASSQRADQETQYF	TGTGCCAGCAGCCAACGAGCGGACCAAGAGACCCAGTACTTC
13	-	-	TRBV5-6	TRBJ2-7	CASSRGLGAEQYF	TGTGCCAGCAGCAGGGGGTTAGGGGCCGAGCAGTACTTC
16	TRBD1	-	TRBV5-4	TRBJ1-6	CASSPGQGINNSPLHF	TGTGCCAGCAGCCCCGGACAGGGGATTAATAATTCACCCCTCCACTTT
14	-	-	TRBV5-4	TRBJ1-2	CASSSRKRADGYTF	TGTGCCAGCAGCTCCAGAAAGCGGGCGGATGGCTACACCTTC